Listed below are T cell receptor beta chains from one sample, sequenced in a study of blood T cell dynamics during melanoma immunotherapy. TCRdb's copy holds only in-frame clones and misses some; the assay was immunoSEQ multiplex PCR. The sample lists about 13,000 clones; 92% were seen once. Sequences were derived from effector memory CD8+ T cells from blood, sampled from a patient treated with checkpoint blockade. These receptors were obtained from a human donor with melanoma. Both conserved end residues are part of each CDR3. A D gene is named only where the DNA matches it firmly. Clone sizes are given selectively: once, few, many, or a class where the clone is expanded.

clone_size	d_call	j_call	v_call	cdr3_nt	cdr3_aa
.	TRBD2	TRBJ2-7	TRBV27	TGTGCCAGCAGTCCAGGGACTAGCGTCTCCTACGAGCAGTACTTC	CASSPGTSVSYEQYF
.	TRBD1	TRBJ2-1	TRBV19	TGTGCCAGTAGTCTTCAGGGGGCTCTATCCTACAATGAGCAGTTCTTC	CASSLQGALSYNEQFF
once	.	TRBJ2-7	TRBV11-2	TGTGCCAGCAGTCGCGACTTATACGAGCAGTACTTC	CASSRDLYEQYF
.	TRBD1	TRBJ2-3	TRBV28	TGTGCCAGCAGCCAAGGACAGGGGAGGACAGATACGCAGTATTTT	CASSQGQGRTDTQYF
.	.	TRBJ2-7	TRBV19	TGTGCCAGTAGCTACACCGGGGCCTACGAGCAGTACTTC	CASSYTGAYEQYF
.	.	TRBJ1-1	TRBV14	TGTGCCAGCAGCCAGGAGGGGGATGGAACTGAAGCTTTCTTT	CASSQEGDGTEAFF
.	.	TRBJ2-1	TRBV27	TGTGCCAGCAGTTCGCGGACAGTTTACAATGAGCAGTTCTTC	CASSSRTVYNEQFF
once	TRBD1	TRBJ1-2	TRBV6-6	TGTGCCAGCAGGCCGGACAGGGAGGACTATGGCTACACCTTC	CASRPDREDYGYTF
once	.	TRBJ2-3	TRBV12-5	TGTGCTAGTGGTTCGACGACTAGTCTCGCAGATACGCAGTATTTT	CASGSTTSLADTQYF
once	.	TRBJ1-4	TRBV27	TGTGCCAGCAGTTCTTCTCCAACTAATGAAAAACTGTTTTTT	CASSSSPTNEKLFF
.	TRBD2	TRBJ2-1	TRBV11-2	TGTGCCAGCAGCTTAGGGAGTAGGTGGGAGGGCCTGAATGAGCAGTTCTTC	CASSLGSRWEGLNEQFF
.	.	TRBJ2-1	TRBV9	TGTGCCAGCAGCGTAAACAACAATGAGCAGTTCTTC	CASSVNNNEQFF
.	.	TRBJ2-7	TRBV13	TGTGCCAGCAGCTTAGGCGGCGGCGCGTCCTACGAGCAGTACTTC	CASSLGGGASYEQYF
.	.	TRBJ1-1	TRBV5-6	TGTGCCAGCGGATTGGGGGCCGCCACTGAAGCTTTCTTT	CASGLGAATEAFF
once	TRBD1	TRBJ2-5	TRBV7-6	TGTGCCAGCAGCCTTGGACAGGGTAGTACCAAAGAGACCCAGTACTTC	CASSLGQGSTKETQYF
.	.	TRBJ2-7	TRBV4-3	TGCGCCAGCAGCCAAGATGGACTAACTGGGTCCTACGAGCAGTACTTC	CASSQDGLTGSYEQYF
once	.	TRBJ1-1	TRBV19	TGTGCCAGTAGTTATAGAGCCATGAACACTGAAGCTTTCTTT	CASSYRAMNTEAFF
.	TRBD2	TRBJ2-3	TRBV11-3	TGTGCCAGCAGCACGGGACTAGCGGACACAGATACGCAGTATTTT	CASSTGLADTDTQYF
.	TRBD1	TRBJ2-5	TRBV5-6	TGTGCCAGCAGCTTTGAACAGGGGGTTATGGAGACCCAGTACTTC	CASSFEQGVMETQYF
few	.	TRBJ2-7	TRBV5-1	TGCGCCAGCAGCTTTGAACAGGCCTACGAGCAGTACTTC	CASSFEQAYEQYF
.	TRBD2	TRBJ2-3	TRBV5-8	TGTGCCAGCAGCTCCGGACTAGCGGGAGTATGGACCAGCACAGATACGCAGTATTTT	CASSSGLAGVWTSTDTQYF
.	.	TRBJ2-2	TRBV9	TGTGCCAGCAGCGCCCCCCGCGGGGGCTCTGGCGGGGAGCTGTTTTTT	CASSAPRGGSGGELFF
.	.	TRBJ2-3	TRBV11-3	TGTGCCAGCAGCTTAGGGGTCACAGATACGCAGTATTTT	CASSLGVTDTQYF
.	.	TRBJ1-1	TRBV7-6	TGTGCCAGCAGCCTGACCGCCCATGGGACTGAAGCTTTCTTT	CASSLTAHGTEAFF
.	TRBD1	TRBJ2-3	TRBV28	TGTGCCAGCAGCCCGACAGGGACAGATACGCAGTATTTT	CASSPTGTDTQYF
.	TRBD1	TRBJ1-5	TRBV28	TGTGCCAGCAGTTCAGCAGGGGGGCCACCCCAGCATTTT	CASSSAGGPPQHF
.	TRBD2	TRBJ2-5	TRBV5-6	TGTGCCAGCAGCTTGGGGACTAGCGGAGGAGGGGAGACCCAGTACTTC	CASSLGTSGGGETQYF
.	.	TRBJ1-2	TRBV5-8	TGTGCCAGCACCGTGAGGGACGGACCTTTCAACGGCTACACCTTC	CASTVRDGPFNGYTF
.	.	TRBJ2-3	TRBV19	TGTGCCAGTAGTATAGCAGGGAGAATCACAGATACGCAGTATTTT	CASSIAGRITDTQYF
.	TRBD1	TRBJ2-7	TRBV27	TGTGCCAGCAGTTTATCCGGGACAGCAGCCTACGAGCAGTACTTC	CASSLSGTAAYEQYF
.	.	TRBJ2-1	TRBV19	TGTGCCAGTAGTTACGGGACGGTCAATGAGCAGTTCTTC	CASSYGTVNEQFF
.	.	TRBJ2-5	TRBV7-9	TGTGCCAGCAGCTTAAATGAGGAGACCCAGTACTTC	CASSLNEETQYF
.	.	TRBJ2-1	TRBV10-3	TGTGCCATCAGCCTATATGAATCCTACAATGAGCAGTTCTTC	CAISLYESYNEQFF
.	.	TRBJ2-7	TRBV4-3	TGCGCCAGCAGCCAAGGAGTAGCATCGGGAGTCTACGAGCAGTACTTC	CASSQGVASGVYEQYF
.	.	TRBJ2-7	TRBV7-8	TGTGCCAGCAGCTTAGAGGGGGGGCTTATCTCCTACGAGCAGTACTTC	CASSLEGGLISYEQYF
once	.	TRBJ1-2	TRBV28	TGTGCCAGCAGTTCCACTGGGACATGGATGGGCTACACCTTC	CASSSTGTWMGYTF
.	.	TRBJ1-1	TRBV5-4	TGTGCCAGCAGCTCGGGGCGGGGGGACACTGAAGCTTTCTTT	CASSSGRGDTEAFF
.	TRBD1	TRBJ2-7	TRBV5-8	TGTGCCAGCAGCTTGGGACAGGGCGTAGCTGCCTACGAGCAGTACTTC	CASSLGQGVAAYEQYF
.	.	TRBJ2-7	TRBV10-1	TGCGCCAGCAGTGAGTCCTACGAGCAGTACTTC	CASSESYEQYF
.	.	TRBJ2-3	TRBV20-1	TGCAGTGCTGTAGTCGGAGATACGCAGTATTTT	CSAVVGDTQYF
.	.	TRBJ1-1	TRBV7-2	TGTGCCAGCAGTAGGACAGTTGAAGCTTTCTTT	CASSRTVEAFF
.	.	TRBJ2-5	TRBV7-9	TGTGCCAGCAGCCACTGGACAGCCGGCGCCCAAGAGACCCAGTACTTC	CASSHWTAGAQETQYF
.	TRBD2	TRBJ2-6	TRBV4-1	TGCGCCAGCAGCCAAGTTGCGGGGGCTGGGGCCAACGTCCTGACTTTC	CASSQVAGAGANVLTF
.	TRBD2	TRBJ2-3	TRBV29-1	TGCAGCGTTGAAGATCAGCCCCGCGGGGGAGATACGCAGTATTTT	CSVEDQPRGGDTQYF
.	.	TRBJ1-1	TRBV19	TGTGCCAGTAGTATATTCGGGAACACTGAAGCTTTCTTT	CASSIFGNTEAFF
.	.	TRBJ1-1	TRBV27	TGTGCCAGCAGTTTAGGACGTATGAACACTGAAGCTTTCTTT	CASSLGRMNTEAFF
.	.	TRBJ1-1	TRBV19	TGTGCCATTCGATTTGGGAACACTGAAGCTTTCTTT	CAIRFGNTEAFF
.	.	TRBJ2-1	TRBV11-2	TGTGCCAGCAGCCGTCCCCAGGGGAACCCTAGCTACAATGAGCAGTTCTTC	CASSRPQGNPSYNEQFF
once	.	TRBJ2-3	TRBV27	TGTGCCAGCAGACGGGACATAAGCACAGATACGCAGTATTTT	CASRRDISTDTQYF
.	TRBD1	TRBJ2-7	TRBV7-6	TGTGCCAGCAGCTCCTCAGGGGGCTCTCCCTACGAGCAGTACTTC	CASSSSGGSPYEQYF
.	.	TRBJ1-1	TRBV19	TGTGCCAGTAGTATAACAGGTGGCGCTGAAGCTTTCTTT	CASSITGGAEAFF
.	.	TRBJ1-1	TRBV6-5	TGTGCCAGCAGTTGGGGACCGATGAACACTGAAGCTTTCTTT	CASSWGPMNTEAFF
.	TRBD2	TRBJ2-5	TRBV30	TGTGCCTGGAGTGTAAAGCGGGAGCGTATTTATTCGGAAGAGACCCAGTACTTC	CAWSVKRERIYSEETQYF
.	.	TRBJ1-3	TRBV6-1	TGTGCCACCTCGCCGGCCCCACTCTCTGGAAACACCATATATTTT	CATSPAPLSGNTIYF
.	.	TRBJ1-2	TRBV19	TGTGCCAGTAGCGTCCTCTCGATATATGGCTACACCTTC	CASSVLSIYGYTF